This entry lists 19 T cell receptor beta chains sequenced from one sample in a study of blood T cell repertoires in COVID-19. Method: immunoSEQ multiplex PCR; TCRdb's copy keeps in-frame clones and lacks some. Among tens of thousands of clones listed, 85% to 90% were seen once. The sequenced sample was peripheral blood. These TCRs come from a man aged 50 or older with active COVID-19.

The CDR3: CASSQDVSGVQGYTF. Here the CDR3 DNA reads TGTGCCAGCAGCCAAGACGTTTCGGGGGTTCAAGGCTACACCTTC. V is TRBV4-2 and J is TRBJ1-2; TRBD1 is a possible D gene (5 bases). Germline-derived CDR1 and CDR2 are LGHNA and YNFKEQ. Trimming removed 0 bases from V and 8 bases from J, with 16 bases in between. This CDR3 is built from 15 residues.

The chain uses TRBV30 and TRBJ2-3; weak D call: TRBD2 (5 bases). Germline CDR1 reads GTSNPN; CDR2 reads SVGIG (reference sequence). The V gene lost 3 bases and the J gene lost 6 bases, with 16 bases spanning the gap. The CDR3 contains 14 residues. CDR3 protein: CAWSDGQPGDTQYF. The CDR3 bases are TGTGCCTGGAGCGATGGCCAGCCGGGGGATACGCAGTATTTT.

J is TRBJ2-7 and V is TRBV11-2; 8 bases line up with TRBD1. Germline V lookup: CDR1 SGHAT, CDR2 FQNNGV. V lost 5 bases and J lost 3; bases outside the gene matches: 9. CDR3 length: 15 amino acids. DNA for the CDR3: TGTGCCAGCAGCAGACAAGACAGGGGTGGCTACGAGCAGTACTTC. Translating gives CASSRQDRGGYEQYF.

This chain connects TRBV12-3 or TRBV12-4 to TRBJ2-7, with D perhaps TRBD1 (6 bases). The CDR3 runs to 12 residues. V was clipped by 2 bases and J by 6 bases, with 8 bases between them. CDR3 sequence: CASSLTRGEQYF. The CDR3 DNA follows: TGTGCCAGCAGTTTAACCAGGGGCGAGCAGTACTTC.

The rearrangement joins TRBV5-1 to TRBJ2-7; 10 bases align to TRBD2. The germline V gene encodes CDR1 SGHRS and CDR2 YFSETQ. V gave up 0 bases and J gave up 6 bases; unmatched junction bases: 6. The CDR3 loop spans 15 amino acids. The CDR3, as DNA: TGCGCCAGCAGCTTGGCCACTAGCGGGGAGGGCGAGCAGTACTTC. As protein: CASSLATSGEGEQYF.

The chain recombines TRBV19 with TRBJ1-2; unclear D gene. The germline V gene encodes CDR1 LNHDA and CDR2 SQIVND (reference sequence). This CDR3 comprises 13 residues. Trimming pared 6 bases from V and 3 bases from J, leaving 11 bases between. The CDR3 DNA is TGTGCCAGTAGCCATCGGGAGCACTATGGCTACACCTTC. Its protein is CASSHREHYGYTF.

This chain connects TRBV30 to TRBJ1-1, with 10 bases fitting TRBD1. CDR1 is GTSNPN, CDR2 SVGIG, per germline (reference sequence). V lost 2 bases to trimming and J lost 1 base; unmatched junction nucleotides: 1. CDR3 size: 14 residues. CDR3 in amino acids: CAWSRDRGNTEAFF. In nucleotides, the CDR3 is TGTGCCTGGAGTAGGGACAGGGGGAACACTGAAGCTTTCTTT.

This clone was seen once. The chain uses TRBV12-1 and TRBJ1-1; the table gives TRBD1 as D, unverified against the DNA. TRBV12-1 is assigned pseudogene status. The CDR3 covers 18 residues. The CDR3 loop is CASSFSPWRTGVNTEAFF. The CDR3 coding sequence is TGTGCCAGCAGCTTCTCACCGTGGAGGACAGGGGTAAACACTGAAGCTTTCTTT.

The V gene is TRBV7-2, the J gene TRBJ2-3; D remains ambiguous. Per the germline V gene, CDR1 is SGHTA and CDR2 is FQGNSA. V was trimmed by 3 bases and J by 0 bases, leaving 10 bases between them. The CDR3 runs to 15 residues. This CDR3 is CASSFRRVSTDTQYF. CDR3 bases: TGTGCCAGCAGCTTCAGACGGGTTAGCACAGATACGCAGTATTTT.

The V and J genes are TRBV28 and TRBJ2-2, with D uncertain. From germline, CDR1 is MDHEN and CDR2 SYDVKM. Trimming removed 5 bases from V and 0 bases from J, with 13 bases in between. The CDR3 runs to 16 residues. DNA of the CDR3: TGTGCCAGCAGTGTACGAGACACCCCGAACACCGGGGAGCTGTTTTTT. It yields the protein CASSVRDTPNTGELFF.

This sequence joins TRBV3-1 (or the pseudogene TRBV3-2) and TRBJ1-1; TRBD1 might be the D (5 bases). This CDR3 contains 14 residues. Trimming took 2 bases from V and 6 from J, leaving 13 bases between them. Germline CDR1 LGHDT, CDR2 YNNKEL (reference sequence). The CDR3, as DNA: TGTGCCAGCAGCCAACTGGTACCCAGGGCTGAAGCTTTCTTT. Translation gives CASSQLVPRAEAFF.

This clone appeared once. The chain's CDR3 is CATFKQGKGQPQHF. CDR3 in DNA: TGTGCCACTTTCAAACAGGGGAAGGGTCAGCCCCAGCATTTT. This chain uses TRBV6-5 with TRBJ1-5; 7 bases are a match to TRBD1. CDR1 and CDR2 (germline): MNHEY, SVGAGI. V lost 10 bases to trimming and J lost 6 bases; unmatched junction nucleotides: 12. The CDR3 extends over 14 amino acids.

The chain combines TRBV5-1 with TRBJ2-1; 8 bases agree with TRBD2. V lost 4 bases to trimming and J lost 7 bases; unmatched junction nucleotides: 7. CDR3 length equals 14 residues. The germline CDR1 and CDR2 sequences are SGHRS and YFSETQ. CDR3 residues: CASSTGLAINEQFF. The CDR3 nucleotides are TGCGCCAGCAGCACCGGACTAGCTATTAATGAGCAGTTCTTC.

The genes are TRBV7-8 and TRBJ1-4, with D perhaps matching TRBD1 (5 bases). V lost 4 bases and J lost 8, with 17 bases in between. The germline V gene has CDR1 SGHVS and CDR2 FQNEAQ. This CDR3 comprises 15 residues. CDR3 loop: CASSWGAGFYEKLFF. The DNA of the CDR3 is TGTGCCAGCAGCTGGGGCGCGGGGTTCTACGAAAAACTGTTTTTT.

CDR3 coding DNA: TGTGCCAGCTCACGTAAGCGGGGGGCGGATTCCCAGTACTTC. Protein sequence: CASSRKRGADSQYF. The chain employs TRBV18 and TRBJ2-5, with 9 bases that match TRBD2. V shed 4 bases, J shed 9 bases, and the junction held 9 bases outside the gene matches. This CDR3 is built from 14 residues. Germline CDR1 and CDR2: KGHSH and LQKENI.

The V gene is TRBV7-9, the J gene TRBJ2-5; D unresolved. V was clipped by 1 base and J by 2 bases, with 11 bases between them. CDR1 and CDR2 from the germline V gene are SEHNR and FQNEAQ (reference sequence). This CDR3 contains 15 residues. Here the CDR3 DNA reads TGTGCCAGCAGCTTAGTGGCAGGCCCACAAGAGACCCAGTACTTC. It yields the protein CASSLVAGPQETQYF.

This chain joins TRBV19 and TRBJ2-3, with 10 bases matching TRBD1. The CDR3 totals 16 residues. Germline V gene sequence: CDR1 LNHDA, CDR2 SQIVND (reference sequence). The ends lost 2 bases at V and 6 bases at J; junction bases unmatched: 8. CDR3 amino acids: CASSISRGTGEDTQYF. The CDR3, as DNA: TGTGCCAGTAGTATAAGCCGCGGGACAGGGGAGGATACGCAGTATTTT.

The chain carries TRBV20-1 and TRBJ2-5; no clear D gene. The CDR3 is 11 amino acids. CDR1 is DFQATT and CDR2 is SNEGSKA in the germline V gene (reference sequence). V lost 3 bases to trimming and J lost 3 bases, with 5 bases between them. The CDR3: CSASRKETQYF. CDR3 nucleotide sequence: TGCAGTGCTAGTCGTAAAGAGACCCAGTACTTC.

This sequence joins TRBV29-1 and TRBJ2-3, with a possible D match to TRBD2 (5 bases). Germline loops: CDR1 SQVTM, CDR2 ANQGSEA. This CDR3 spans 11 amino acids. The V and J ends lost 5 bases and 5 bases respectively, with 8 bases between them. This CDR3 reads CSVRRGDTQYF. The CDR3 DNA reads TGCAGCGTTCGACGGGGAGATACGCAGTATTTT.